This T cell receptor (beta chain) emerged from a study of patients and donors after allogeneic stem cell transplantation. V lost 3 bases, J lost 12 bases, and 9 bases lay in between. Germline V CDR1 and CDR2: MGHDK, SYGVNS. This CDR3 spans 11 amino acids. TCRdb re-called the RT-PCR reads through MiXCR, storing one row per CDR3 protein. The profile shows 800,000 to 1,000,000 distinct CDR3 sequences, approximately 19% of them singletons. This TCR was recovered from a human donor who was either an allogeneic HSCT recipient or a stem cell or donor lymphocyte infusion donor (not recorded which). It is not recorded whose cells these are; they may come from a transplant donor. The chain is built from TRBV25-1 and TRBJ2-1; D gene ambiguous. The sample was blood, either unsorted or a sorted T cell fraction (not recorded which). The CDR3 sequence: CASSEVHRQFF. CDR3 in DNA: TGTGCCAGCAGTGAGGTGCATAGGCAGTTCTTC.